This TCR beta chain was sequenced for a study of tumor-infiltrating lymphocytes in primary liver carcinoma. On the study more broadly: Each of the samples returned roughly 3.65 to 7.5 million productive TCRbeta reads (a yield similar across tissue types).

Study conclusions and caveats: When set against blood, tumors had a significantly higher top-250-clone fraction (p = 0.039). The study used bulk unsorted samples and so did not compare CD4+ and CD8+ repertoires.

cDNA specific to TCR beta was made from approximately 500 ng of total RNA, with a constant-region primer employed for priming. It was through three nested multiplex PCR rounds of slightly modified ARM-PCR that TCR beta libraries arose. It was with TRBV1-TRBV30 forward primers and a C-beta reverse primer that the first two PCR rounds were run, at about 9 cycles each. TCRdb re-analysed the multiplex PCR reads in MiXCR, keeping a single row per CDR3 protein. The data hold about 330,000 distinct CDR3 sequences, with almost 65% observed a single time. This clonotype was found many times. Its antigen is not identified. Blood RNA was derived from unsorted whole blood, and germline DNA was extracted too. The CDR3 totals 18 residues. V gave up 2 bases and J gave up 8 bases; unmatched junction bases: 19.

This chain connects TRBV12-3 or TRBV12-4 to TRBJ1-2; TRBD1 agrees at 8 bases. The source material was peripheral blood. The TCR sequence derives from a man aged 40-50 years with primary liver carcinoma and hepatitis B virus infection. CDR3 nucleotides: TGTGCCAGCAGTTTATATGCCGGGACAGGAACCCGAACTCAGGGCTACACCTTC. Amino acids: CASSLYAGTGTRTQGYTF.